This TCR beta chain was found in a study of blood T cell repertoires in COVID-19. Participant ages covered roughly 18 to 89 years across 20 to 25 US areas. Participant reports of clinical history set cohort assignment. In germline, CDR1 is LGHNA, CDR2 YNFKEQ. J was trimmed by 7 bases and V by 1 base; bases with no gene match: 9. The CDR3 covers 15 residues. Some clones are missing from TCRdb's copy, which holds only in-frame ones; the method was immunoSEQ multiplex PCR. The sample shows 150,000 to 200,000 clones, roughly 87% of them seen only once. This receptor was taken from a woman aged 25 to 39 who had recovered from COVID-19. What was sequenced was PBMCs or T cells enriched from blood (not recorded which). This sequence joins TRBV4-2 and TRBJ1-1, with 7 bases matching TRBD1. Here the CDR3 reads CASSQVRPGGIEAFF. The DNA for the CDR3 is TGTGCCAGCAGCCAAGTAAGGCCAGGGGGGATTGAAGCTTTCTTT.